These 17 T cell receptor beta chains came from one sample sequenced in a study of siplizumab effects on memory and regulatory T cells. The protocol was immunoSEQ multiplex PCR, while the TCRdb copy is restricted to in-frame clones and leaves out a portion. The sample has about 91,000 clones, 90% to 95% seen once. Sequencing was carried out using CD8+ T cells sorted from blood. These TCRs come from a human donor in good health.

About this clone: At one boundary the junction diverges from the germline segment, which might be a read error. The V gene is TRBV5-5, the J gene TRBJ2-7; a weak D match, TRBD2 (6 bases). CDR1 is SGHKS and CDR2 is YYEKEE in the germline V gene (reference sequence). The CDR3 is 16 amino acids. The CDR3: CASSQGSYGSSYEQYF. Here the CDR3 DNA reads TGCGCCAGCAGCCAAGGGTCATACGGGAGCTCCTACGAGCAGTACTTC.

CDR3: CAWRAGTTDTQYF. The CDR3 nucleotides read TGTGCCTGGAGAGCGGGTACCACAGATACGCAGTATTTT. This sequence joins TRBV30 and TRBJ2-3; D perhaps matches TRBD2 (6 bases). Trimming pared 3 bases from V and 2 bases from J, leaving 9 bases between. The CDR3 sequence is 13 residues long. From germline, CDR1 is GTSNPN and CDR2 SVGIG (reference sequence).

The chain combines TRBV30 with TRBJ1-2, with 7 bases lining up with TRBD1. After removal of 4 bases from V and 8 bases from J, the junction contained 13 bases not matched to a gene. The V gene's germline CDR1 is GTSNPN and CDR2 SVGIG (reference sequence). The CDR3 has 14 amino acids. The CDR3 nucleotides are TGTGCCTGGACCTTAGGGGGAGGGGGCGACGGCTACACCTTC. This sequence encodes CAWTLGGGGDGYTF.

V is TRBV7-2 and J is TRBJ2-7, with 9 bases fitting TRBD2. CDR3 size: 16 residues. Germline CDR1 and CDR2: SGHTA and FQGNSA. The ends lost 0 bases at V and 7 bases at J; junction bases unmatched: 10. The CDR3 DNA reads as TGTGCCAGCAGCTTAGCCCTGGGCCTAGCGGGGTATGAGCAGTACTTC. This sequence encodes CASSLALGLAGYEQYF.

This clone has a handful of counts. V and J are TRBV27 and TRBJ2-7; no reliable D call. Germline CDR1 is MNHEY and CDR2 is SMNVEV (reference sequence). This CDR3 is 15 amino acids long. V lost 3 bases to trimming and J lost 0 bases, with 12 bases between them. This CDR3 is CASSLSQPSSYEQYF. CDR3 bases: TGTGCCAGCAGTTTGTCGCAGCCCAGCTCCTACGAGCAGTACTTC.

The J gene is TRBJ1-1, the V gene TRBV5-4, with D possibly matching TRBD1 (6 bases). Trimming shortened V by 4 bases and J by 5 bases, and 15 bases separated the two germline ends. CDR3 length: 14 residues. Germline V CDR1 and CDR2: SGHNT, YYREEE (reference sequence). CDR3 in amino acids: CASSLSGEKTEAFF. The DNA of the CDR3 is TGTGCCAGCAGCCTATCAGGGGAAAAGACTGAAGCTTTCTTT. The whole variable domain, filled in from reference TRBV5-4 and TRBJ1-1, reads ETGVTQSPTHLIKTRGQQVTLRCSSQSGHNTVSWYQQALGQGPQFIFQYYREEENGRGNFPPRFSGLQFPNYSSELNVNALELDDSALYLCASSLSGEKTEAFFGQGTRLTVV.

V gene TRBV27 combines with J gene TRBJ1-5; 8 nucleotides agree with TRBD1. The CDR3 contains 15 residues. J gave up 4 bases and V 5 bases, and 7 bases lay outside the gene matches. Germline values: CDR1 MNHEY, CDR2 SMNVEV (reference sequence). CDR3 sequence reads: CASSVGQGLNQPQHF. CDR3 DNA sequence: TGTGCCAGCAGTGTCGGACAGGGACTTAATCAGCCCCAGCATTTT.

V gene TRBV5-8 combines with J gene TRBJ1-1, with D unresolved. In germline, CDR1 is SGHTS, CDR2 YDEGEE. The length of the CDR3 is 9 residues. The V end lost 1 base, the J end lost 11 bases, and 3 bases lay between the germline ends. The CDR3 sequence: CASSLNAFF. The CDR3 nucleotides read TGTGCCAGCAGCTTGAATGCTTTCTTT.

CDR3 amino acids: CASSLLTSGGGYGYTF. The CDR3, as DNA: TGTGCCAGCAGCTTACTCACCTCGGGTGGGGGATATGGCTACACCTTC. V usage is TRBV11-2 and J usage is TRBJ1-2, with D perhaps TRBD1 (5 bases). Germline V gene lookup returns CDR1 SGHAT and CDR2 FQNNGV. The CDR3 has 16 residues. Between the trimmed V and J ends, which lost 2 bases and 5 bases, there was a span of 18 bases.

This chain joins TRBV6-4 and TRBJ2-6; 8 bases map to TRBD2. V was pared by 3 bases and J by 3 bases, with 1 base of the junction left unmatched. The CDR3 is 15 residues long. Germline lookup yields CDR1 MRHNA and CDR2 SNTAGT. Here the CDR3 reads CASSESGSGANVLTF. CDR3 in DNA: TGTGCCAGCAGTGAAAGCGGGAGTGGGGCCAACGTCCTGACTTTC.

In its sample, this clone was seen a few times. The limits of the CDR3 on the DNA are not certain, so only TCRdb's listed CDR3 is given. The chain couples TRBV21-1 to TRBJ2-7; TRBD1 is taken as the D call from the table, unchecked against the DNA. TRBV21-1 represents a pseudogene. The CDR3 length is 17 residues, termini included. The CDR3 here is CASSKDVVGQGSHEQYF.

Points on this clone: Different DNA sequences within this sample yield the same CDR3. The chain combines TRBV18 with TRBJ2-7, with 8 bases aligning to TRBD1. The V gene end was trimmed by 3 bases and the J gene end by 4 bases; junction bases not matched to a gene: 2. Germline loops: CDR1 KGHSH, CDR2 LQKENI. The CDR3 is 13 amino acids. The CDR3 nucleotides read TGTGCCAGCTCACCGGGACAGGATTACGAGCAGTACTTC. This gives the protein CASSPGQDYEQYF.

The rearrangement uses TRBV30 and TRBJ2-1; 7 nucleotides match TRBD2. The CDR3 loop spans 14 amino acids. V trimming: 2 bases; J trimming: 9 bases; junction bases outside the gene matches: 10. The V gene's germline CDR1 is GTSNPN and CDR2 SVGIG (reference sequence). The CDR3 sequence: CAWSRGAGDGEQFF. CDR3 sequence (DNA): TGTGCCTGGAGTCGAGGGGCGGGAGACGGTGAGCAGTTCTTC.

The chain recombines TRBV7-6 with TRBJ1-2, with TRBD1 as a possible D gene (5 bases). The V and J ends lost 1 base and 3 bases respectively, with 12 bases between them. CDR1 is SGHVS, CDR2 FNYEAQ, per germline. CDR3 length equals 15 residues. The CDR3 sequence: CASSLVAGWHYGYTF. The CDR3 nucleotides read TGTGCCAGCAGCTTAGTGGCAGGGTGGCACTATGGCTACACCTTC.

This clone occurred once. The J gene is TRBJ2-5, the V gene TRBV7-9; unclear D gene. V was shortened by 1 base and J by 4 bases, with 10 bases between the two germline ends. This CDR3 region has 14 residues. Germline CDR1 SEHNR, CDR2 FQNEAQ (reference sequence). The CDR3 sequence: CASSLVHAGETQYF. Written as DNA, the CDR3 is TGTGCCAGCAGCTTAGTACACGCCGGAGAGACCCAGTACTTC.

The chain carries TRBV9 and TRBJ2-3; no definite D call. The length of the CDR3 is 12 residues. Per germline, CDR1 SGDLS and CDR2 YYNGEE. V dropped 1 base and J dropped 3 bases, with 3 bases sitting between them. The CDR3 DNA reads as TGTGCCAGCAGCGTAAATACAGATACGCAGTATTTT. Protein product: CASSVNTDTQYF.

This clone appeared once. In DNA form, the CDR3 reads TGTGCCAGCAGCGTAGGAGGGGCGGGTAATGAGCAGTTCTTC. Encoded protein: CASSVGGAGNEQFF. The chain employs TRBV9 and TRBJ2-1, with D tentatively TRBD1 or TRBD2 (5 bases each). Germline-derived CDR1 and CDR2 are SGDLS and YYNGEE. V lost 0 bases and J 7 bases, leaving 11 bases between the germline ends. The CDR3 is 14 residues long.